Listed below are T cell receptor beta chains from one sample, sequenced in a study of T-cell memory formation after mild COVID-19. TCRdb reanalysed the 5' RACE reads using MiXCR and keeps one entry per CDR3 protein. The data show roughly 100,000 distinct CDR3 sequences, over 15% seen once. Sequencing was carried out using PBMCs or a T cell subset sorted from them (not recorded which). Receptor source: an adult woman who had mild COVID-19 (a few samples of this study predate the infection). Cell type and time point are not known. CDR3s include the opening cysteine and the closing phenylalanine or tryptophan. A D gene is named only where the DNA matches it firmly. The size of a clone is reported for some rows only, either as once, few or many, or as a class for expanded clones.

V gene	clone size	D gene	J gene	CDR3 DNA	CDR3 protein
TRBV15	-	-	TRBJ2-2	TGTGCCACCCCCGAGGAGCTGTTTTTT	CATPEELFF
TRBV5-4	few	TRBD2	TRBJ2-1	TGTGCCAGCAGCCGCGGTCGCCGGGGGGACTCCTACAATGAGCAGTTCTTC	CASSRGRRGDSYNEQFF
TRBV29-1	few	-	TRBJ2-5	TGCAGCGTTGCGGGGGAACCGTACCAAGAGACCCAGTACTTC	CSVAGEPYQETQYF
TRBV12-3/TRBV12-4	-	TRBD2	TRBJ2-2	TGTGCCAGCAGTGTAGCGGGAGCGAACACCGGGGAGCTGTTTTTT	CASSVAGANTGELFF
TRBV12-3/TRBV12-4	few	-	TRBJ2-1	TGTGCCAGCAGTCCAGGGATTTACAATGAGCAGTTCTTC	CASSPGIYNEQFF
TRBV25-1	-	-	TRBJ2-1	TGTGCCAGCAGTGAATTTTACAATGAGCAGTTCTTC	CASSEFYNEQFF
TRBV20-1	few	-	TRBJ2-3	TGCAGTGCTCCGGACTACACAGATACGCAGTATTTT	CSAPDYTDTQYF
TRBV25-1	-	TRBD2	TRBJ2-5	TGTGCCAGCAGTGAAGCCGGACTAGGAGGATACCAAGAGACCCAGTACTTC	CASSEAGLGGYQETQYF
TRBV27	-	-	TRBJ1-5	TGTGCCAGCAGTTTAAGCAGGGATCAGCCCCAGCATTTT	CASSLSRDQPQHF
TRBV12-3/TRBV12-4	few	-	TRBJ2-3	TGTGCCAGCAGCTATGGAAGCACAGATACGCAGTATTTT	CASSYGSTDTQYF
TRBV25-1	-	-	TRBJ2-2	TGTGCCAGCAGTGAATATTTCGGGGACACCGGGGAGCTGTTTTTT	CASSEYFGDTGELFF
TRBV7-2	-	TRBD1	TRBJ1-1	TGTGCCAGCAGCCACCTTGACAGGGCCACGACGAACACTGAAGCTTTCTTT	CASSHLDRATTNTEAFF
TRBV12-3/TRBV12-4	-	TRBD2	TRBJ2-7	TGTGCCAGCAGCCCAGGGACTACCAAGGACTTC	CASSPGTTKDF
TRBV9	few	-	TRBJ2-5	TGTGCCAGCAGCCCTCATACTTTGGGGGGCGATGAGACCCAGTACTTC	CASSPHTLGGDETQYF
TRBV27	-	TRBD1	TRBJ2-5	TGTGCCAGCAGCCTCACAGGGGCAGAGACCCAGTACTTC	CASSLTGAETQYF
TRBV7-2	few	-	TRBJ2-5	TGTGCCAGCAGCCCCGCGGTGGGAGGAAGGGAGACCCAGTACTTC	CASSPAVGGRETQYF
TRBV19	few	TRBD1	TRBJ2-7	TGTGCCAGTAGTATTGGGACAGGTGTTTTCGAGCAGTACTTC	CASSIGTGVFEQYF
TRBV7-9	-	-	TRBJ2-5	TGTGCCAGCAGCCACCGGGGGGCCCAAGAGACCCAGTACTTC	CASSHRGAQETQYF
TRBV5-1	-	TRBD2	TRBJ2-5	TGCGCCAGCATTCCTAGCGGGTCGGAGACCCAGTACTTC	CASIPSGSETQYF
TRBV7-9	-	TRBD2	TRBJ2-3	TGTGCCAGCAGCCTTACCGGACTAGCGGCCACAGATACGCAGTATTTT	CASSLTGLAATDTQYF
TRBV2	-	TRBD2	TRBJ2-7	TGTGCCAGCACCGTAGCGGGGGAGGCCTACGAGCAGTACTTC	CASTVAGEAYEQYF
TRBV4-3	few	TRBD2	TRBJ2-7	TGCGCCAGCAGCCAAACCCTAGCGGGAACCCGCTACGAGCAGTACTTC	CASSQTLAGTRYEQYF
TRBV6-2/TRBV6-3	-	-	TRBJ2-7	TGTGCCAGCAGTTACCGCTCAAACGGATACTACGAGCAGTACTTC	CASSYRSNGYYEQYF
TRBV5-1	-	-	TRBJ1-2	TGCGCCAGCAGCTTGGTCGGGCAGGGTGGCTACACCTTC	CASSLVGQGGYTF
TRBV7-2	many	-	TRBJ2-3	TGTGCCAGCAGCTTGGTCGGGGGCACAGATACGCAGTATTTT	CASSLVGGTDTQYF
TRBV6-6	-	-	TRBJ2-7	TGTGCCAGCAGTTACGTCCTGAAGGGGGGCGAGCAGTACTTC	CASSYVLKGGEQYF
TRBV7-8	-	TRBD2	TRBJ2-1	TGTGCCAGCAGCGGTTATAGCGGACTAGGCTATGAGCAGTTCTTC	CASSGYSGLGYEQFF
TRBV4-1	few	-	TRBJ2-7	TGCGCCAGCAGCCCTGGGGGCTCGGGGGAGCAGTACTTC	CASSPGGSGEQYF
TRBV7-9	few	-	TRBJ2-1	TGTGCCAGCAGCTTAGCCCCGCCCTCCAATGAGCAGTTCTTC	CASSLAPPSNEQFF
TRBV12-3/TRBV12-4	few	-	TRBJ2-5	TGTGCCAGCAGTTTTCTGGAAGAGACCCAGTACTTC	CASSFLEETQYF
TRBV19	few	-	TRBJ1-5	TGTGCCAGTAGTATCGGCTTGAATAGCAATCAGCCCCAGCATTTT	CASSIGLNSNQPQHF
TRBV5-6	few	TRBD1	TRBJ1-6	TGTGCCAGCAGCTCGACGCAGGGGGGGCTTTCACCCCTCCACTTT	CASSSTQGGLSPLHF
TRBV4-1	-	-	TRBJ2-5	TGCGCCAGCAGCCAAGATATCGAGGGGGGATGGACCCAGTACTTC	CASSQDIEGGWTQYF
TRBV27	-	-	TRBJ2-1	TGTGCCAGCAGTTTATCGTTGAGTGGTGAGCAGTTCTTC	CASSLSLSGEQFF
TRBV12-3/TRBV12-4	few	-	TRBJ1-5	TGTGCCAGCAGTTTCCCACGCCCGATGAGCAATCAGCCCCAGCATTTT	CASSFPRPMSNQPQHF
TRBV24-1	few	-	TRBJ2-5	TGTGCCACCAGCGGATGGGGGGAGGAAGAGACCCAGTACTTC	CATSGWGEEETQYF
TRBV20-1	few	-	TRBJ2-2	TGCAGTGCTAAAGGTGATTTGAACACCGGGGAGCTGTTTTTT	CSAKGDLNTGELFF
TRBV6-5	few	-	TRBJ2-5	TGTGCCAGCAGTTACTCGAGTGGGATGTACCAAGAGACCCAGTACTTC	CASSYSSGMYQETQYF